The next 3 T cell receptor beta chains were all read from a single sample in a study of cytomegalovirus exposure and HLA in healthy donors. The primer mix had 60 Vbeta and 13 Jbeta primers. Produced via immunoSEQ multiplex PCR; TCRdb's table is partial and in-frame only. Seen in this sample are some 130,000 clones; the ten most common clones hold more than 1.5%. The sequenced material came from PBMCs. The receptors shown here come from a woman in her 40s in good health and CMV-seropositive.

A remark on this clone: Different DNA sequences within this sample yield the same CDR3. The chain uses TRBV28 and TRBJ1-2; D is ambiguous. The V and J ends lost 5 bases and 3 bases respectively, with 10 bases between them. This CDR3 region has 13 residues. Per germline, CDR1 MDHEN and CDR2 SYDVKM. The DNA of the CDR3 is TGTGCCAGCAGTCTTGGGCGTGACTATGGCTACACCTTC. Translated: CASSLGRDYGYTF.

The chain joins TRBV2 to TRBJ2-4, with TRBD2 matching 9 bases. CDR3 length equals 16 residues. Germline V gene data show CDR1 as SNHLY and CDR2 as FYNNEI. Trimming at V came to 5 bases and at J to 0 bases, leaving 5 bases not matched to a gene. The CDR3 nucleotides read TGTGCCAGCAGTATTAGCGGGGGCCTAGCCAAAAACATTCAGTACTTC. Its protein product is CASSISGGLAKNIQYF.

The V and J genes are TRBV6-6 and TRBJ1-1; D is ambiguous. Trimming took 2 bases from V and 7 from J, leaving 5 bases between them. This CDR3 has 11 residues. Germline V lookup: CDR1 MNHNY, CDR2 SVGAGI (reference sequence). The CDR3: CASSYPSEAFF. DNA of the CDR3: TGTGCCAGCAGTTACCCCAGTGAAGCTTTCTTT.